This T cell receptor beta chain was captured in a study of blood T cell repertoires in COVID-19. Study-wide context: COVID-19 samples, acute and convalescent, were from the United States, Italy and Spain.

Seattle patient enrollment occurred during active infection, with longitudinal follow-up thereafter. Trimming removed 3 bases at V and 7 bases at J, with 12 bases between. This CDR3 has 13 amino acids. Germline V gene lookup returns CDR1 KGHSH and CDR2 LQKENI. Per the original methods: Quantification of nucleated cells was approximated via reference gene primer amplification. Here immunoSEQ multiplex PCR was the method, and the copy in TCRdb shows in-frame clones only, minus some. The V and J calls and clone size come from that table; D and trimming were worked out from the DNA. The table lists about 440,000 clones, around 88% of them singletons.

This TCR was recovered from a woman between 50 and 59 years old with COVID-19, enrolled during active disease. This chain links TRBV18 with TRBJ1-1, with D possibly being TRBD1 (5 bases). The sequenced sample consisted of peripheral blood. CDR3 sequence: CASSPGQPYEAFF. CDR3 nucleotides: TGTGCCAGCTCACCGGGGCAGCCTTATGAAGCTTTCTTT.